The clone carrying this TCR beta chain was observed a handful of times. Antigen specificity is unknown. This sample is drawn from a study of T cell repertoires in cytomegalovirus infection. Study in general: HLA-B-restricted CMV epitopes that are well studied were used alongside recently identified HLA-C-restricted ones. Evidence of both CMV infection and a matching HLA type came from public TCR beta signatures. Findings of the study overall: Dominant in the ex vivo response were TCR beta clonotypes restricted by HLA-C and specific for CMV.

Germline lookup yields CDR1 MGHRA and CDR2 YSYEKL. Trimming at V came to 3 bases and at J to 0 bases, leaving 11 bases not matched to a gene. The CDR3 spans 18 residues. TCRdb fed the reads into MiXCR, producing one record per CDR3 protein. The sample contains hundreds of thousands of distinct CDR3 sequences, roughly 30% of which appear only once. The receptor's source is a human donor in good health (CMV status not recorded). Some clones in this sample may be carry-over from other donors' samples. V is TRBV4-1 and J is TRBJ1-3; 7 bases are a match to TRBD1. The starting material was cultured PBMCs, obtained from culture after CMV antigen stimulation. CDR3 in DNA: TGCGCCAGCAGCCAGGAAGGTTGGGGACAGTTCTCTGGAAACACCATATATTTT. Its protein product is CASSQEGWGQFSGNTIYF.